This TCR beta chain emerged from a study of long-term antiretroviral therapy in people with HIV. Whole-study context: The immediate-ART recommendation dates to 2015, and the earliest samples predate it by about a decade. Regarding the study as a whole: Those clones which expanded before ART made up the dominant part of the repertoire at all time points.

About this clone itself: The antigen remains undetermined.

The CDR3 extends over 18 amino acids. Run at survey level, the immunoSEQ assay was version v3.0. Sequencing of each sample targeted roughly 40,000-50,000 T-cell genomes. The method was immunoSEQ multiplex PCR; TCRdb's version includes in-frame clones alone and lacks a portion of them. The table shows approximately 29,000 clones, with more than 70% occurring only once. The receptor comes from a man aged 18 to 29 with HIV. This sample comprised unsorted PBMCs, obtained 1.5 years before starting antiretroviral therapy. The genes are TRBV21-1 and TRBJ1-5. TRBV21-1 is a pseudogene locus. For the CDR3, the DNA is TGTGCCAGCAGCTCAAGAAGGGAACTAACGTTTTGCAATCAGCCCCAGCATTTT. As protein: CASSSRRELTFCNQPQHF.